What follows are 32 T cell receptor beta chains derived from one specimen sequenced in a study of cytomegalovirus exposure and HLA in healthy donors. 60 Vbeta and 13 Jbeta primers were used in PCR. Profiled with immunoSEQ multiplex PCR; TCRdb holds only in-frame clones, not every one. The sample contains roughly 150,000 clones, around 76% of which appear only once. Sequenced input: PBMCs. The source of these receptors is a girl aged 5-17 years in good health and CMV-seropositive.

The rearrangement links TRBV27 to TRBJ2-7, with 11 bases lining up with TRBD2. The CDR3 runs 14 residues. Losses at the gene ends were 7 bases for V and 6 bases for J; bases not matched to a gene: 8. Germline CDR1 MNHEY, CDR2 SMNVEV (reference sequence). The CDR3 DNA sequence: TGTGCCAGCATAGCGGGAGGGCCCGCCAGCGAGCAGTACTTC. Translation gives CASIAGGPASEQYF.

The CDR3 protein is CASSLGPGLAGAGGNEQYF. The CDR3 DNA follows: TGCGCCAGCAGCTTGGGACCGGGACTAGCGGGTGCCGGGGGTAACGAGCAGTACTTC. The rearrangement joins TRBV5-1 to TRBJ2-7, with TRBD2 matching 12 bases. Germline V gene lookup returns CDR1 SGHRS and CDR2 YFSETQ. V lost 0 bases to trimming and J lost 5 bases; unmatched junction nucleotides: 15. The CDR3 spans 19 residues.

The gene calls are TRBV2 and TRBJ2-7, with 8 bases fitting TRBD2. The germline V gene has CDR1 SNHLY and CDR2 FYNNEI. V lost 7 bases and J lost 1; bases outside the gene matches: 9. The CDR3 has 15 residues. The CDR3 spells CASTEGPGGSYEQYF. The CDR3 DNA is TGTGCCAGCACCGAAGGGCCGGGAGGGTCCTACGAGCAGTACTTC.

The V call is TRBV27, the J call TRBJ2-2; 7 bases fit TRBD1. Germline loops: CDR1 MNHEY, CDR2 SMNVEV (reference sequence). The CDR3 covers 17 residues. V dropped 2 bases and J dropped 0; count of bases not matched to a gene: 6. CDR3 sequence reads: CASSLAPGQTNTGELFF. The CDR3 DNA reads as TGTGCCAGCAGTTTAGCCCCGGGACAGACGAACACCGGGGAGCTGTTTTTT.

The rearrangement joins TRBV29-1 to TRBJ2-7; 7 nucleotides agree with TRBD1. Losses at the gene ends were 6 bases for V and 2 bases for J; bases not matched to a gene: 4. The CDR3 is 12 amino acids. Germline V gene data show CDR1 as SQVTM and CDR2 as ANQGSEA. The CDR3 sequence: CSVRDSAYEQYF. The CDR3 nucleotides read TGCAGCGTACGGGACAGCGCCTACGAGCAGTACTTC.

The J gene is TRBJ1-1, the V gene TRBV28; TRBD1 matches 9 bases. The germline V gene encodes CDR1 MDHEN and CDR2 SYDVKM. The CDR3 has 18 amino acids. V shed 2 bases and J 5 bases; nucleotides not matched to a gene: 15. CDR3 sequence: CASSLATGGDPRRTEAFF. CDR3 sequence (DNA): TGTGCCAGCAGTTTAGCAACAGGGGGCGATCCGCGGCGGACTGAAGCTTTCTTT.

V and J are TRBV29-1 and TRBJ2-7; 8 bases are a match to TRBD2. Germline V CDR1 and CDR2: SQVTM, ANQGSEA. The ends lost 5 bases at V and 3 bases at J; junction bases unmatched: 12. The length of the CDR3 is 15 residues. CDR3: CSVLAGLQRGYEQYF. DNA of the CDR3: TGCAGCGTTTTAGCGGGGCTCCAGCGTGGCTACGAGCAGTACTTC.

The DNA for the CDR3 is TGTGCTAGTGGTCCTAGCGGCACAGATACGCAGTATTTT. As protein: CASGPSGTDTQYF. This chain connects TRBV12-5 to TRBJ2-3, with D perhaps TRBD2 (6 bases). V lost 5 bases to trimming and J lost 1 base, with 7 bases between them. CDR3 length: 13 amino acids. CDR1 LGHNT and CDR2 FRNRAP come from the germline V gene.

V usage is TRBV27 and J usage is TRBJ2-2, with D perhaps TRBD1 (6 bases). CDR1 is MNHEY and CDR2 is SMNVEV in the germline V gene (reference sequence). The CDR3 loop spans 16 amino acids. V was cut by 0 bases and J by 2 bases, with 10 bases left in between. This CDR3 is CASSLSPQGNTGELFF. The CDR3, as DNA: TGTGCCAGCAGTTTATCGCCACAGGGTAACACCGGGGAGCTGTTTTTT.

The sample holds a few counts of this clone. The genes are TRBV7-9 and TRBJ2-7; D may be TRBD2 (6 bases). V gave up 5 bases and J gave up 6 bases, with 23 bases separating them. The CDR3 loop spans 16 amino acids. Germline V gives CDR1 SEHNR, CDR2 FQNEAQ (reference sequence). The chain's CDR3 is CASSPEGVRGRLEQYF. In nucleotides, the CDR3 is TGTGCCAGCAGCCCCGAGGGTGTGCGGGGACGGCTCGAGCAGTACTTC.

J is TRBJ1-5 and V is TRBV29-1; unclear D gene. The germline CDR1 and CDR2 sequences are SQVTM and ANQGSEA. The germline V and J ends were trimmed by 3 bases and 10 bases, with 16 bases remaining between them. This CDR3 region has 13 residues. CDR3: CSVDQPGSGPQHF. In DNA, the CDR3 is TGCAGCGTTGACCAGCCAGGATCAGGTCCCCAGCATTTT. Combining the CDR3 with reference TRBV29-1 and TRBJ1-5 gives the whole variable domain SAVISQKPSRDICQRGTSLTIQCQVDSQVTMMFWYRQQPGQSLTLIATANQGSEATYESGFVIDKFPISRPNLTFSTLTVSNMSPEDSSIYLCSVDQPGSGPQHFGDGTRLSIL.

The chain has TRBV28 and TRBJ2-5; possible D gene TRBD2, 7 bases. The CDR3 sequence is 13 residues long. CDR1 is MDHEN and CDR2 is SYDVKM in the germline V gene. V was cut by 4 bases and J by 4 bases, with 10 bases left in between. This CDR3 is CASSSRGRETQYF. The CDR3 DNA reads TGTGCCAGCAGTTCGCGGGGGCGAGAGACCCAGTACTTC.

The rearrangement uses TRBV5-5 and TRBJ2-5, with D possibly matching TRBD1 (6 bases). Germline V gene lookup returns CDR1 SGHKS and CDR2 YYEKEE (reference sequence). V was shortened by 2 bases and J by 4 bases, with 9 bases between the two germline ends. This CDR3 contains 13 residues. The CDR3 sequence: CASSFGQPETQYF. The DNA for the CDR3 is TGTGCCAGCAGCTTTGGACAGCCAGAGACCCAGTACTTC. Using reference TRBV5-5 and TRBJ2-5 for the parts outside the CDR3, the full variable domain is DAGVTQSPTHLIKTRGQQVTLRCSPISGHKSVSWYQQVLGQGPQFIFQYYEKEERGRGNFPDRFSARQFPNYSSELNVNALLLGDSALYLCASSFGQPETQYFGPGTRLLVL.

This chain links TRBV19 with TRBJ2-7; TRBD1 aligns across 8 bases. Looked up from germline, CDR1 is LNHDA and CDR2 is SQIVND (reference sequence). This CDR3 spans 14 amino acids. Trimming removed 1 base from V and 1 base from J; junction bases left unmatched: 0. The CDR3 region is CASSIGTGSYEQYF. The CDR3 DNA sequence: TGTGCCAGTAGTATAGGGACAGGGTCCTACGAGCAGTACTTC.

The chain couples TRBV28 to TRBJ2-2, with a weak D call TRBD2 (6 bases). V lost 2 bases and J 2 bases, leaving 12 bases between the germline ends. The length of the CDR3 is 16 residues. Germline assignment: CDR1 MDHEN and CDR2 SYDVKM. CDR3 loop: CASSLAWRANTGELFF. The CDR3 DNA reads TGTGCCAGCAGTTTAGCCTGGAGGGCAAACACCGGGGAGCTGTTTTTT.

This chain uses TRBV6-6 with TRBJ2-1, with 9 bases lining up with TRBD2. Germline values: CDR1 MNHNY, CDR2 SVGAGI (reference sequence). This CDR3 has 14 residues. Trimming took 6 bases from V and 5 from J; bases not matched to a gene: 5. The CDR3 region is CASRSASGNNEQFF. In nucleotides, the CDR3 is TGTGCCAGCAGGTCGGCTAGCGGGAACAATGAGCAGTTCTTC.

This clone occurred once. CDR3 in amino acids: CASSASGVSTDTQYF. The CDR3 region has the DNA TGCGCCAGCAGCGCTAGCGGGGTGAGCACAGATACGCAGTATTTT. The chain is built from TRBV5-1 and TRBJ2-3; TRBD2 agrees at 9 bases. The CDR3 spans 15 residues. V gave up 4 bases and J gave up 0 bases; unmatched junction bases: 3. Germline CDR1 is SGHRS and CDR2 is YFSETQ. The whole variable domain, filled in from reference TRBV5-1 and TRBJ2-3, reads KAGVTQTPRYLIKTRGQQVTLSCSPISGHRSVSWYQQTPGQGLQFLFEYFSETQRNKGNFPGRFSGRQFSNSRSEMNVSTLELGDSALYLCASSASGVSTDTQYFGPGTRLTVL.

The chain joins TRBV11-2 to TRBJ2-7, with D possibly TRBD1 on 5 matching bases. Deletions cut 0 bases from V and 4 bases from J, with 13 bases between. The germline CDR1 and CDR2 sequences are SGHAT and FQNNGV. The CDR3 contains 15 residues. Here the CDR3 reads CASSLEAGLRYEQYF. CDR3 DNA sequence: TGTGCCAGCAGCTTAGAGGCAGGGCTAAGGTACGAGCAGTACTTC. Using reference TRBV11-2 and TRBJ2-7 for the parts outside the CDR3, the full variable domain is EAGVAQSPRYKIIEKRQSVAFWCNPISGHATLYWYQQILGQGPKLLIQFQNNGVVDDSQLPKDRFSAERLKGVDSTLKIQPAKLEDSAVYLCASSLEAGLRYEQYFGPGTRLTVT.

V and J are TRBV28 and TRBJ2-7; 9 bases match TRBD2. CDR3 size: 14 residues. Germline V gene data show CDR1 as MDHEN and CDR2 as SYDVKM. V dropped 7 bases and J dropped 6; count of bases not matched to a gene: 10. The CDR3 loop reads CASTEAGGPGEQYF. CDR3 in DNA: TGTGCCAGCACCGAGGCGGGGGGGCCGGGCGAGCAGTACTTC.

This chain connects TRBV9 to TRBJ2-1; 8 bases are shared with TRBD2. In germline, CDR1 is SGDLS, CDR2 YYNGEE. The CDR3 is 14 amino acids. V lost 4 bases, J lost 7 bases, and 7 bases stayed unmatched. This CDR3 is CASSSLGGRNEQFF. The DNA for the CDR3 is TGTGCCAGCAGCTCCCTTGGCGGGAGGAATGAGCAGTTCTTC.

V and J are TRBV7-2 and TRBJ2-7, with D perhaps matching TRBD1 (5 bases). V was trimmed by 6 bases and J by 5 bases, leaving 14 bases between them. The CDR3 length is 13 residues. From germline, CDR1 is SGHTA and CDR2 FQGNSA. The CDR3 reads CASSIGVGDEQYF. In nucleotides, the CDR3 is TGTGCCAGCAGTATAGGGGTTGGGGACGAGCAGTACTTC.

The chain employs TRBV15 and TRBJ2-1; D may be TRBD2 (6 bases). V gave up 2 bases and J gave up 6 bases, with 26 bases separating them. The CDR3 runs to 19 residues. In germline, CDR1 is LNHNV, CDR2 YYDKDF (reference sequence). The CDR3 reads CATSRNPLLDSRRVNEQFF. The CDR3 DNA follows: TGTGCCACCAGCAGAAACCCACTCCTCGACAGCCGGAGGGTCAATGAGCAGTTCTTC. Full variable domain (remainder filled in from reference TRBV15 and TRBJ2-1): DAMVIQNPRYQVTQFGKPVTLSCSQTLNHNVMYWYQQKSSQAPKLLFHYYDKDFNNEADTPDNFQSRRPNTSFCFLDIRSPGLGDTAMYLCATSRNPLLDSRRVNEQFFGPGTRLTVL.

This chain connects TRBV27 to TRBJ2-7, with a tentative D call TRBD2 (5 bases). The length of the CDR3 is 14 residues. With 3 bases removed from V and 3 bases from J, the gap between germline ends came to 12 bases. Looked up from germline, CDR1 is MNHEY and CDR2 is SMNVEV (reference sequence). Here the CDR3 DNA reads TGTGCCAGCAGTTTGAGGGTGGAAGTCTACGAGCAGTACTTC. As protein: CASSLRVEVYEQYF.

The chain recombines TRBV4-2 with TRBJ2-5, with 9 bases aligning to TRBD2. The CDR3 runs to 14 residues. The V segment lost 3 bases and the J segment 4 bases; nucleotides outside the gene matches: 3. Germline assignment: CDR1 LGHNA and CDR2 YNFKEQ. The chain's CDR3 is CASSQAGGGETQYF. The CDR3 DNA reads TGTGCCAGCAGCCAGGCGGGAGGGGGAGAGACCCAGTACTTC.

The J gene is TRBJ1-2, the V gene TRBV9; a possible D gene is TRBD1 (6 bases). V lost 4 bases, J lost 8 bases, and 15 bases lay in between. This CDR3 has 13 residues. Germline values: CDR1 SGDLS, CDR2 YYNGEE. For the CDR3, the DNA is TGTGCCAGCAGCCCAGGGGAATACCGGGGCTACACCTTC. Translation: CASSPGEYRGYTF.

This sequence joins TRBV11-2 and TRBJ2-5; tentative D call: TRBD2 (5 bases). The CDR3 totals 14 residues. The germline V gene encodes CDR1 SGHAT and CDR2 FQNNGV. Trimming left V 5 bases short and J 1 base short, with 11 bases between. In DNA form, the CDR3 reads TGTGCCAGCAGCCCTGCCAGCGGCCAAGAGACCCAGTACTTC. Translated: CASSPASGQETQYF.

The V call is TRBV5-1, the J call TRBJ2-7; 9 bases fit TRBD1. The germline V gene has CDR1 SGHRS and CDR2 YFSETQ. The CDR3 length is 15 residues. J lost 5 bases, V lost 2 bases, and 8 bases had no gene match. The CDR3: CASSLRGQGFDEQYF. The CDR3 region has the DNA TGCGCCAGCAGCTTACGGGGACAGGGATTCGACGAGCAGTACTTC.

This chain joins TRBV19 and TRBJ2-1; possible D gene TRBD2, 7 bases. V lost 3 bases, J lost 3 bases, and 15 bases lay in between. Per the germline V gene, CDR1 is LNHDA and CDR2 is SQIVND (reference sequence). The CDR3 extends over 16 amino acids. The CDR3 loop is CASSIPRGAHYNEQFF. CDR3 nucleotides: TGTGCCAGTAGTATCCCCCGGGGGGCACACTACAATGAGCAGTTCTTC.

The rearrangement joins TRBV28 to TRBJ2-1; TRBD2 matches 15 bases. V gave up 6 bases and J gave up 2 bases; unmatched junction bases: 8. The CDR3 has 18 residues. Germline V gives CDR1 MDHEN, CDR2 SYDVKM. CDR3 loop: CASRGLAGGQRTYNEQFF. The DNA for the CDR3 is TGTGCCAGCAGGGGACTAGCGGGGGGTCAGAGGACCTACAATGAGCAGTTCTTC.

The V and J genes are TRBV2 and TRBJ2-7, with 7 nucleotides matching TRBD2. The CDR3 consists of 13 residues. Germline CDR1 reads SNHLY; CDR2 reads FYNNEI. V dropped 8 bases and J dropped 5; count of bases not matched to a gene: 9. As DNA, the CDR3 is TGTGCCAGCGGCAGGACTAGTAGAAACGAGCAGTACTTC. Translating gives CASGRTSRNEQYF.

This chain uses TRBV21-1 with TRBJ2-5; TRBD2 reflects the table's D call only, with no check against the DNA. TRBV21-1 is classified as a pseudogene. This CDR3 is built from 14 residues. In DNA, the CDR3 is TGTGCCGGATCACTTCGGACTAGGCAAGAGACCCAGTACTTC. Protein product: CAGSLRTRQETQYF.

This sequence joins TRBV18 and TRBJ1-4; maybe TRBD1 (6 bases). In germline, CDR1 is KGHSH, CDR2 LQKENI. The CDR3 is 15 amino acids. Trimming pared 3 bases from V and 4 bases from J, leaving 12 bases between. CDR3 DNA: TGTGCCAGCTCACCTACGACAGGTAGTAATGAAAAACTGTTTTTT. It is translated as CASSPTTGSNEKLFF.